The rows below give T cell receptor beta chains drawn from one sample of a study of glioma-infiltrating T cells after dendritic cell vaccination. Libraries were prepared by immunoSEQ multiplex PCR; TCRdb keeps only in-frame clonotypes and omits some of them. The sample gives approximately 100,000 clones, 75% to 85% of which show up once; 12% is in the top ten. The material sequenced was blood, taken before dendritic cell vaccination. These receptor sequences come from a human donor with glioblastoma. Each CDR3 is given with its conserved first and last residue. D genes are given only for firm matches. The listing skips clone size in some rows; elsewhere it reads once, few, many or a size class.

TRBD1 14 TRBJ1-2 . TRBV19 TGTGCCAGTAGTACCCAGGGGGATAATTATGGCTACACCTTC CASSTQGDNYGYTF
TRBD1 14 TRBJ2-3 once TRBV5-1 TGCGCCAGCAGCTTGGGACAGGGAGAGGATACGCAGTATTTT CASSLGQGEDTQYF
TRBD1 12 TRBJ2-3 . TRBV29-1 TGCTCCGGGACAGGGTTCACAGATACGCAGTATTTT CSGTGFTDTQYF
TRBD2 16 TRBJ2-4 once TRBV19 TGTGCCAGTAGTCCCCTAGCGGGGGGGGCCAAAAACATTCAGTACTTC CASSPLAGGAKNIQYF
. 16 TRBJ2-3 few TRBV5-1 TGCGCCAGCAGCTCTGGGGTGGGGGGGCCCCAAGATACGCAGTATTTT CASSSGVGGPQDTQYF
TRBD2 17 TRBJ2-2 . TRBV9 TGTGCCAGCAGCCTCCGACGGACTAGCGGGGTGGGCGGGGAGCTGTTTTTT CASSLRRTSGVGGELFF
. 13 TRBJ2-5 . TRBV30 TGTGCCTGGAGTGTAGGACAGCAAGAGACCCAGTACTTC CAWSVGQQETQYF
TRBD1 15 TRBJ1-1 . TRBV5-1 TGCGCCAGCAGCTTGTCAGGACAGGGGAACACTGAAGCTTTCTTT CASSLSGQGNTEAFF
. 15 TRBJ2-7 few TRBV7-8 TGTGCCAGCAGCTTCAGGGGGACTAGCTCCTACGAGCAGTACTTC CASSFRGTSSYEQYF
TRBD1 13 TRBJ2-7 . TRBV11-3 TGTGCCAGCAGCTTAGTAACAGGGGGGGAGCAGTACTTC CASSLVTGGEQYF
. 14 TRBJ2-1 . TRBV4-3 TGCGCCAGCAGCCAAGAGGACTCATTTAATGAGCAGTTCTTC CASSQEDSFNEQFF
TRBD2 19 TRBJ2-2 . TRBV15 TGTGCCACCAGCAGAGAATTAGCGGGGGGGCGCGTTAAGACCGGGGAGCTGTTTTTT CATSRELAGGRVKTGELFF
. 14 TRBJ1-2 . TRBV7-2 TGTGCCAGCAGCTCTGACGGGATTTCCTATGGCTACACCTTC CASSSDGISYGYTF
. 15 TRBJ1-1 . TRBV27 TGTGCCAGCAGTCCCTTGGGAGGAATGAACACTGAAGCTTTCTTT CASSPLGGMNTEAFF
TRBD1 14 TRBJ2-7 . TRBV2 TGTGCCAGCAGTTTAGGGGGCGATCTGGCCGAGCAGTACTTC CASSLGGDLAEQYF
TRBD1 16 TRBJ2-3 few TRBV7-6 TGTGCCAGCAGCTCCACAGGGGTCGGGTTTGTGTATACGCAGTATTTT CASSSTGVGFVYTQYF
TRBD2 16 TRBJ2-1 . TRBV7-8 TGTGCCAGCAGCTTAGAAACAGCGGGGGGTGACAATGAGCAGTTCTTC CASSLETAGGDNEQFF
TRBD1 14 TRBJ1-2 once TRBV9 TGTGCCAGCAGTAAAGACAGGGGGAACTATGGCTACACCTTC CASSKDRGNYGYTF
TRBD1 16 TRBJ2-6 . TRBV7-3 TGTGCCAGCAGCTCGCGACAGGGCTCTGGGGCCAACGTCCTGACTTTC CASSSRQGSGANVLTF
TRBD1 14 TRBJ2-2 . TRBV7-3 TGTGCCAGCAGCTTCCGACAGGGGCCCGGGGAGCTGTTTTTT CASSFRQGPGELFF